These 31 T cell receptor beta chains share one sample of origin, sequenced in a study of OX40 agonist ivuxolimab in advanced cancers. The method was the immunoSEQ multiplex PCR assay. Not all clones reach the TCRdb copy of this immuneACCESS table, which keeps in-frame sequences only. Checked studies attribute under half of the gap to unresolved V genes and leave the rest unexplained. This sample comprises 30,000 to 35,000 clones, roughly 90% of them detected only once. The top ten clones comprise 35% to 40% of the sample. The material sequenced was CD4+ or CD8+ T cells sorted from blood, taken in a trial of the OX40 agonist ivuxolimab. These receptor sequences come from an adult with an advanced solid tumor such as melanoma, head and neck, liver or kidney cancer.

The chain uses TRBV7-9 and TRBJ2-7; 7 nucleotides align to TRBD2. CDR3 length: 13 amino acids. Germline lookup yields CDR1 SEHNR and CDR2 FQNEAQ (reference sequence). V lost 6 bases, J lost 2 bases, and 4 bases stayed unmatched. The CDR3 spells CASSPGGTYEQYF. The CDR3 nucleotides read TGTGCCAGCAGTCCGGGAGGAACCTACGAGCAGTACTTC.

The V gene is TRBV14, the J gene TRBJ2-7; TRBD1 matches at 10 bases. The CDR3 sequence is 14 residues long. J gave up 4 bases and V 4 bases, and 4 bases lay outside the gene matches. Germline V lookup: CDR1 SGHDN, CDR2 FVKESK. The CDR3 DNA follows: TGTGCCAGCAGCCGGACAGGGGGGTCTTACGAGCAGTACTTC. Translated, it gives CASSRTGGSYEQYF.

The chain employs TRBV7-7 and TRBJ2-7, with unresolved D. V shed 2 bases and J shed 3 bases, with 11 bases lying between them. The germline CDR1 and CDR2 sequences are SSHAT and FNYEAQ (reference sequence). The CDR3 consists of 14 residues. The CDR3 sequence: CASSLNELIYEQYF. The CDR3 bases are TGTGCCAGCAGCTTAAATGAACTAATCTACGAGCAGTACTTC. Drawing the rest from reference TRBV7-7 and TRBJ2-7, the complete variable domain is GAGVSQSPRYKVTKRGQDVTLRCDPISSHATLYWYQQALGQGPEFLTYFNYEAQPDKSGLPSDRFSAERPEGSISTLTIQRTEQRDSAMYRCASSLNELIYEQYFGPGTRLTVT.

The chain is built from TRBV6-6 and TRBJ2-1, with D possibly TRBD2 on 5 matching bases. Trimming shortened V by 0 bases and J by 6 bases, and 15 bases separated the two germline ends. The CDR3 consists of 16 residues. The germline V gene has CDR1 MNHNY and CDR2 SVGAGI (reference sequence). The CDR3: CASSYSIQRNINEQFF. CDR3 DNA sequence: TGTGCCAGCAGTTACTCGATCCAGCGGAACATCAATGAGCAGTTCTTC.

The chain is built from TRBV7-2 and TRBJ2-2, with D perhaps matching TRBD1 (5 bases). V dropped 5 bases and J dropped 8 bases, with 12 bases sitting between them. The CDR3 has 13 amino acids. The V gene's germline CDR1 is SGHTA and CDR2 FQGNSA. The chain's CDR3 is CASSPPPGGELFF. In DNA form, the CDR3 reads TGTGCCAGCAGCCCCCCCCCAGGGGGGGAGCTGTTTTTT.

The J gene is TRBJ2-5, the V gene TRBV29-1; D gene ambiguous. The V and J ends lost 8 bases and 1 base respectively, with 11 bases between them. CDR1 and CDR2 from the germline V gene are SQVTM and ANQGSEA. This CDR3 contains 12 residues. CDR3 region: CSLIGPQETQYF. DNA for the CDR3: TGCAGCTTAATAGGCCCCCAAGAGACCCAGTACTTC.

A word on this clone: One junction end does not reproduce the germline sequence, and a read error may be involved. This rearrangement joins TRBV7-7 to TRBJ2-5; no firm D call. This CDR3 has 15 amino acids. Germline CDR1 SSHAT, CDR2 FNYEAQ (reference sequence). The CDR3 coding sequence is TGTGCTAGCAGCTTAGGGCAGACTGTAGGAGAGACCCAGTACTTC. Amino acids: CASSLGQTVGETQYF.

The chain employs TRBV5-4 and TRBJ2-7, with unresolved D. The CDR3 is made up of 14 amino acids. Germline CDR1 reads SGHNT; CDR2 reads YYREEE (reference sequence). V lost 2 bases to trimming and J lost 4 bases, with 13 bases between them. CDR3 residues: CASSFLGATYEQYF. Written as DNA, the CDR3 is TGTGCCAGCAGCTTTTTAGGAGCTACTTACGAGCAGTACTTC. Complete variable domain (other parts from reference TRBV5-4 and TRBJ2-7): ETGVTQSPTHLIKTRGQQVTLRCSSQSGHNTVSWYQQALGQGPQFIFQYYREEENGRGNFPPRFSGLQFPNYSSELNVNALELDDSALYLCASSFLGATYEQYFGPGTRLTVT.

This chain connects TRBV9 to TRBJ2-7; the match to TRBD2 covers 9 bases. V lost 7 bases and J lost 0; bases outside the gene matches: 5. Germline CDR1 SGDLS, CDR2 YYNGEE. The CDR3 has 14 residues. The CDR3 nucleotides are TGTGCCAGCTCATATAGCGGGAGCTCCTACGAGCAGTACTTC. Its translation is CASSYSGSSYEQYF.

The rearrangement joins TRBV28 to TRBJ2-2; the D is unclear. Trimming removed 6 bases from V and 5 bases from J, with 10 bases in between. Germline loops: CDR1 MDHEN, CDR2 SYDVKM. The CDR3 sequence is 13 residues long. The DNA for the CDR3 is TGTGCCAGCAGGCCGATACCGACCGGGGAGCTGTTTTTT. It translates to CASRPIPTGELFF.

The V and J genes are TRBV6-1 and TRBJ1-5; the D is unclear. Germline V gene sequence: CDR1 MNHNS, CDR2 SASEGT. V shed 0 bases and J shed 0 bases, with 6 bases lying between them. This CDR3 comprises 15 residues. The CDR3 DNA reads TGTGCCAGCAGTGAAGCCATAAATAGCAATCAGCCCCAGCATTTT. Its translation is CASSEAINSNQPQHF.

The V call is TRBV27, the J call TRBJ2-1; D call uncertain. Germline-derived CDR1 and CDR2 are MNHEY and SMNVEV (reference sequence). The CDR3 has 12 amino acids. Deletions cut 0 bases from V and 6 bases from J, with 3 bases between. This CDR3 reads CASSLSGNEQFF. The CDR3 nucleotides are TGTGCCAGCAGTTTATCGGGCAATGAGCAGTTCTTC.

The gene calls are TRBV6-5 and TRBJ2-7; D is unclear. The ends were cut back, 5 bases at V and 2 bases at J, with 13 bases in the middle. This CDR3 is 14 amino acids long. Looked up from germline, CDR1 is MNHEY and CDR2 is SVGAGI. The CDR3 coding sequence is TGTGCCAGCAGTGCCGACACTCACCCCTACGAGCAGTACTTC. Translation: CASSADTHPYEQYF.

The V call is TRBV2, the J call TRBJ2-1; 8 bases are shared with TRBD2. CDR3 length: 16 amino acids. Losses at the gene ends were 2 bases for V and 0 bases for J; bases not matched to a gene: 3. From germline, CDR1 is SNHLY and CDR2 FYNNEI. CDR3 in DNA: TGTGCCAGCAGTGAACGAAGCGGGAGCTCCTACAATGAGCAGTTCTTC. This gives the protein CASSERSGSSYNEQFF.

The CDR3 bases are TGTGCCAGCAGCTTAATCTTGGATCAAAACACAGATACGCAGTATTTT. This gives the protein CASSLILDQNTDTQYF. V usage is TRBV7-3 and J usage is TRBJ2-3; D unclear. The CDR3 contains 16 residues. Trimming left V 1 base short and J 2 bases short, with 13 bases between. Germline CDR1 SGHTA, CDR2 FQGTGA.

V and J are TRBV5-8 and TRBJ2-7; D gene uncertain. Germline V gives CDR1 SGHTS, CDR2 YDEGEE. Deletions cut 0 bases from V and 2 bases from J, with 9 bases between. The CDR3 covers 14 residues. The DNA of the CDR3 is TGTGCCAGCAGCTTGGACGTATCAGCCTACGAGCAGTACTTC. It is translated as CASSLDVSAYEQYF.

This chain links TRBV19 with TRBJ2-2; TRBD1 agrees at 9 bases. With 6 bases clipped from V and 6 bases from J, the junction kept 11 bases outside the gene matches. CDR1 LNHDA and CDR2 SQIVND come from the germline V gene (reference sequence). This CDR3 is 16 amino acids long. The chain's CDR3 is CASRGLGQGYPGELFF. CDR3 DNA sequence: TGTGCCAGTAGGGGGTTGGGACAGGGTTATCCCGGGGAGCTGTTTTTT. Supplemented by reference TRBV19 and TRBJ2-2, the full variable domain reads DGGITQSPKYLFRKEGQNVTLSCEQNLNHDAMYWYRQDPGQGLRLIYYSQIVNDFQKGDIAEGYSVSREKKESFPLTVTSAQKNPTAFYLCASRGLGQGYPGELFFGEGSRLTVL.

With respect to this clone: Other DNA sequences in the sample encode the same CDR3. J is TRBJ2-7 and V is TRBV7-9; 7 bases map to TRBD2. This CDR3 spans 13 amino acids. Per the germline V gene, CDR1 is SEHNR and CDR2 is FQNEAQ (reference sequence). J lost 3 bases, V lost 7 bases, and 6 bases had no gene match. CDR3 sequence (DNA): TGTGCCAGCACCCTTGGGGGGGTCTACGAGCAGTACTTC. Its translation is CASTLGGVYEQYF.

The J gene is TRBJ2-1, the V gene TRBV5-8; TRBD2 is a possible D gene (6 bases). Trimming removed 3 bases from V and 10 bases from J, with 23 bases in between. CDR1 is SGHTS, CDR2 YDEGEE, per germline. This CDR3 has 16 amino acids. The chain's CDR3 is CASSSSRDSLLKEQFF. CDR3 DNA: TGTGCCAGCAGCTCTTCCCGGGACTCCCTTCTTAAGGAGCAGTTCTTC.

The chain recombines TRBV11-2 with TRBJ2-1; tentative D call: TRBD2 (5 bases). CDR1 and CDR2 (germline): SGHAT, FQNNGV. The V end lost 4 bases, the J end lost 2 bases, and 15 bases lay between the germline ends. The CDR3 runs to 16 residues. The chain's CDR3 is CASSSPQRKPYNEQFF. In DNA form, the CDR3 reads TGTGCCAGCAGCTCCCCCCAGCGGAAGCCCTACAATGAGCAGTTCTTC.

The CDR3 region has the DNA TGTGCCAGTAGCAAGGGGGCACCCGGGGAGCTGTTTTTT. As protein: CASSKGAPGELFF. V and J are TRBV19 and TRBJ2-2; 7 bases agree with TRBD1. The germline CDR1 and CDR2 sequences are LNHDA and SQIVND (reference sequence). V lost 6 bases, J lost 6 bases, and 4 bases stayed unmatched. The CDR3 is 13 amino acids. Full variable domain (missing parts from reference TRBV19 and TRBJ2-2): DGGITQSPKYLFRKEGQNVTLSCEQNLNHDAMYWYRQDPGQGLRLIYYSQIVNDFQKGDIAEGYSVSREKKESFPLTVTSAQKNPTAFYLCASSKGAPGELFFGEGSRLTVL.

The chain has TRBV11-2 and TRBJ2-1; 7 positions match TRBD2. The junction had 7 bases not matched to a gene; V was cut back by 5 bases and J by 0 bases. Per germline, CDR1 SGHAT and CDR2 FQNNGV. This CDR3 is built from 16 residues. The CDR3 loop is CASSPRTRISYNEQFF. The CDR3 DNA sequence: TGTGCCAGCAGCCCCCGGACTAGAATCTCCTACAATGAGCAGTTCTTC.

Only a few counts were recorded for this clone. The CDR3 region is CASSQGQNTEAFF. The CDR3 DNA is TGTGCCAGCAGCCAAGGACAGAACACTGAAGCTTTCTTT. The chain combines TRBV5-4 with TRBJ1-1, with D perhaps matching TRBD1 (5 bases). Germline values: CDR1 SGHNT, CDR2 YYREEE (reference sequence). The CDR3 totals 13 residues. The V gene lost 4 bases and the J gene lost 1 base, with 8 bases spanning the gap.

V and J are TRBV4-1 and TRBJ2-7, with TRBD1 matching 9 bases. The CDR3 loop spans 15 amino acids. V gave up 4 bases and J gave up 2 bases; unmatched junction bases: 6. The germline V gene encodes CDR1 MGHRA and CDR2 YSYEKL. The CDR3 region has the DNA TGCGCCAGCAGCCCTCGGGACAGGGAGACCTACGAGCAGTACTTC. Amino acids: CASSPRDRETYEQYF.

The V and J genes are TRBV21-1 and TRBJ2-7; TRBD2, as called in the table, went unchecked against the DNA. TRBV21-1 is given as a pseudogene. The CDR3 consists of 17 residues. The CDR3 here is CASSPLMWEGLCTEQYF. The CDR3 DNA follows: TGTGCCAGCAGCCCGCTTATGTGGGAGGGCCTATGTACCGAGCAGTACTTC.

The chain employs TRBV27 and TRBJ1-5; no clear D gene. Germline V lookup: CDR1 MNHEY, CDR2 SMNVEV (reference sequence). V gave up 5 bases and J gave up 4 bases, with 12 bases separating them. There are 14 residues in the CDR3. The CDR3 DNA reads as TGTGCCAGCAGTGCGGGAGTTATAAATCAGCCCCAGCATTTT. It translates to CASSAGVINQPQHF.

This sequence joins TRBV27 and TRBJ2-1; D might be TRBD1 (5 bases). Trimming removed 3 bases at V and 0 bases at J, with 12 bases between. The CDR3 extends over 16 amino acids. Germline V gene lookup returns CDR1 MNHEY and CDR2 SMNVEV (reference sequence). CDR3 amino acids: CASSFAPGSSYNEQFF. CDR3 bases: TGTGCCAGCAGTTTCGCTCCAGGGTCCTCCTACAATGAGCAGTTCTTC.

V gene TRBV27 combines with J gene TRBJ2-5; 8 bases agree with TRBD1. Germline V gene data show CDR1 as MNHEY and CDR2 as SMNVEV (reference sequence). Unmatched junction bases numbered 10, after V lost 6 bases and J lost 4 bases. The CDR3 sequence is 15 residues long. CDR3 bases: TGTGCCAGCAGCCCAGGGACAGGCTCGGGAGAGACCCAGTACTTC. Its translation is CASSPGTGSGETQYF.

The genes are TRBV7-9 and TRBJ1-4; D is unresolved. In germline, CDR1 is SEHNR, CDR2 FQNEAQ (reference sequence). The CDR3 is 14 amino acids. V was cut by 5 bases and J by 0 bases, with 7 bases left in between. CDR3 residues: CASSPGATNEKLFF. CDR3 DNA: TGTGCCAGCAGCCCTGGAGCAACTAATGAAAAACTGTTTTTT.

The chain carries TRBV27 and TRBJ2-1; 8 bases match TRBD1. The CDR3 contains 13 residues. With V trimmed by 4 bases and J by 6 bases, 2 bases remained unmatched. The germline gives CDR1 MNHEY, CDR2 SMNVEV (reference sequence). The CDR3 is CASSWTGSNEQFF. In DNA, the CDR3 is TGTGCCAGCAGTTGGACAGGGAGCAATGAGCAGTTCTTC.

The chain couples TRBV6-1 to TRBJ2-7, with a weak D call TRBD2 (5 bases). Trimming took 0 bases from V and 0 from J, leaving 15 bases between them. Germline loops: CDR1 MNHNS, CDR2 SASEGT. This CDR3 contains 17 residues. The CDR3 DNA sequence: TGTGCCAGCAGTGAAGCGCTAAGTGGACTTTCCTCCTACGAGCAGTACTTC. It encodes CASSEALSGLSSYEQYF.